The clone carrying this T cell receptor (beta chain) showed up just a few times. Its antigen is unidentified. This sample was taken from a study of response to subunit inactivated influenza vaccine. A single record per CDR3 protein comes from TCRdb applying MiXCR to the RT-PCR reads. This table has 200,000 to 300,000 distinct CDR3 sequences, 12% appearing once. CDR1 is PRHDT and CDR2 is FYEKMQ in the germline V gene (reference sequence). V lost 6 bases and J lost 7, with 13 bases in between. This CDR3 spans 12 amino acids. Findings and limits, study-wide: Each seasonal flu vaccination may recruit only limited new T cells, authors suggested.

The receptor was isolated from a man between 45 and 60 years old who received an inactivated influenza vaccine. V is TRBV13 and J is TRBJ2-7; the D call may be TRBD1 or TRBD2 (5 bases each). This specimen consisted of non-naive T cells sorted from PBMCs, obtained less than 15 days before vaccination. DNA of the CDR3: TGTGCCAGCAGGGGGACCGTGGGAGAGCAGTACTTC. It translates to CASRGTVGEQYF.